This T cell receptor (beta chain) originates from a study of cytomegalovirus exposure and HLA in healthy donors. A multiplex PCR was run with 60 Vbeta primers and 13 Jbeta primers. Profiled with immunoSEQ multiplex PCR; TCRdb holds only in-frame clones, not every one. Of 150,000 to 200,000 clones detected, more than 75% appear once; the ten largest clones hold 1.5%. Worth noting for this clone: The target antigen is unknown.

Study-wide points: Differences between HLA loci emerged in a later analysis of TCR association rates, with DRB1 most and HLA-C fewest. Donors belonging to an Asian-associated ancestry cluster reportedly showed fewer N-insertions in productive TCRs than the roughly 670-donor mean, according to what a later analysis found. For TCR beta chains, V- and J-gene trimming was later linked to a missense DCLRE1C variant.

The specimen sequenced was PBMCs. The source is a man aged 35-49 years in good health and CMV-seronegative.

This chain's CDR3 is CASSPGQSSYNEQFF. In DNA form, the CDR3 reads TGCGCCAGCAGCCCTGGGCAGAGCTCCTACAATGAGCAGTTCTTC. The rearrangement uses TRBV4-3 and TRBJ2-1; D unclear. This CDR3 has 15 amino acids. Per the germline V gene, CDR1 is LGHNA and CDR2 is YSLEER. The germline V and J ends were trimmed by 4 bases and 0 bases, with 10 bases remaining between them.